Below are 3 T cell receptor beta chains sequenced from a single sample in a study of beta chain features in type 1 diabetes (dated by TCRdb to the late 2010s). Libraries were made using the immunoSEQ multiplex PCR assay. The entire isolated RNA was reverse transcribed using the High Capacity cDNA Reverse Transcription Kit, and thus expressed TCRB transcripts were sequenced. In TCRdb, the immuneACCESS table is reduced to in-frame sequences with V and J assigned. These tables do not hold every clone; where another copy was compared, an unresolved V gene accounts for under half, and the others remain unexplained. A total of around 310,000 clones appear in this sample, approximately 9.9% of them only once. Just over 0.015% of the sample belongs to the ten largest clones. The sample was naive CD4+ T cells from blood. The cell subset or site tag for this specimen amounts to: true naive CD4+ T cells. The receptors come from a woman aged 25 to 39 in good health.

This clone turned up a few times. The chain carries TRBV7-3 and TRBJ2-5; 8 bases map to TRBD2. Trimming took 2 bases from V and 2 from J; bases not matched to a gene: 4. The CDR3 runs 15 residues. Germline assignment: CDR1 SGHTA and CDR2 FQGTGA. CDR3 residues: CASSLSGGRQETQYF. CDR3 bases: TGTGCCAGCAGCTTATCGGGAGGGCGTCAAGAGACCCAGTACTTC.

This clone appeared a few times. The chain carries TRBV11-3 and TRBJ1-1, with D hard to call. The V gene's germline CDR1 is SGHNT and CDR2 YENEEA. CDR3 size: 14 residues. Trimming removed 5 bases at V and 5 bases at J, with 15 bases between. CDR3 in amino acids: CASSGDPRGTEAFF. DNA for the CDR3: TGTGCCAGCAGCGGAGACCCAAGAGGTACTGAAGCTTTCTTT. Variable domain in full (rest from reference TRBV11-3 and TRBJ1-1): EAGVVQSPRYKIIEKKQPVAFWCNPISGHNTLYWYLQNLGQGPELLIRYENEEAVDDSQLPKDRFSAERLKGVDSTLKIQPAELGDSAVYLCASSGDPRGTEAFFGQGTRLTVV.

The chain uses TRBV6-1 and TRBJ2-1; TRBD2 is a possible D gene (6 bases). This CDR3 comprises 14 residues. V gave up 2 bases and J gave up 4 bases, with 9 bases separating them. Germline loops: CDR1 MNHNS, CDR2 SASEGT. DNA of the CDR3: TGTGCCAGCAGTGAATCGGGACTTTACAATGAGCAGTTCTTC. Translation gives CASSESGLYNEQFF.